The T cell receptor beta chain under discussion was sequenced for a study of shared clonotypes between healthy human individuals. Every donor, a Caucasian adult, lived in Nashville, Tennessee. Investigators divided CD4+ cells into CD45RA+ naive and CD45RA-negative memory subsets. Repertoires were generated with immunoSEQ multiplex PCR, while TCRdb's copy carries only in-frame clones and drops some. The sample records 1.4 million to 1.5 million clones, roughly 95% being singletons. Germline V CDR1 and CDR2: MNHEY, SMNVEV (reference sequence). CDR3 length: 16 amino acids. J was trimmed by 6 bases and V by 6 bases; bases with no gene match: 13. Study observations and caveats: Naive subsets, compared against memory subsets, generally had larger estimated richness values. Relative to their counterparts shared across all four donors, non-shared clonotypes exhibited diminished generation probabilities.

This clone appeared once. The antigen is not known. This chain uses TRBV27 with TRBJ1-5; TRBD1 matches 8 bases. The material sequenced was naive CD4+ T cells sorted from blood. The subset was: CD45RA+ positively selected. This receptor was obtained from a man aged 30-40 years in good health. The chain's CDR3 is CASSSLQGAGVQPQHF. The CDR3 DNA follows: TGTGCCAGCAGCTCTCTCCAGGGGGCGGGGGTTCAGCCCCAGCATTTT.